This T cell receptor beta chain was obtained from a study of regulatory T cells in long-lasting Graves disease. Time point described: persistent/refractory GD, antithyroid drugs over 5 years with positive TRAb. The TCR library was made from RNA extracted from PBMCs. Tubes containing EDTA received nine milliliters of drawn peripheral blood. About this clonotype: What it recognizes is unknown.

Broader study findings: New patients shared 950 to 1,000 public clonotypes, fewer than the roughly 2,500 shared by persistent patients.

The authors built TCR beta libraries using iRepertoire HTBI primers and Arm-PCR of CDR3 regions. TCRdb reprocessed the multiplex PCR reads via MiXCR and lists one record per CDR3 protein. This table has over 450,000 distinct CDR3 sequences, about 22% appearing once. The TCR originated in a female donor with Graves disease. The input for sequencing was peripheral blood mononuclear cells (PBMCs), taken when the disease was refractory, from a patient treated with antithyroid drugs.

CDR3 protein: CAAQAGAYNEQFF. CDR3 in DNA: TGTGCCGCCCAGGCAGGAGCCTACAATGAGCAGTTCTTC. V is TRBV28 and J is TRBJ2-1; D unclear. CDR1 is MDHEN, CDR2 SYDVKM, per germline. V was shortened by 11 bases and J by 2 bases, with 13 bases between the two germline ends. The CDR3 sequence is 13 residues long.